Each of the 12 T cell receptor beta chains below was sequenced from the same sample in a study of monozygotic twins with inflammatory bowel disease. TCRdb reprocessed the 5' RACE reads and stores each CDR3 protein as one record, lacking DNA. The sample has 300,000 to 350,000 distinct CDR3 sequences; the top ten hold around 2%. Source material: blood. The receptors derive from a human donor with ulcerative colitis or Crohn's disease, or a healthy co-twin of an affected twin (not recorded which).

The chain recombines TRBV4-3 with TRBJ2-1. CDR3 length: 13 amino acids. CDR1 LGHNA and CDR2 YSLEER come from the germline V gene. CDR3 sequence: CASSQDRVREQFF.

This chain links TRBV9 with TRBJ2-2; TCRdb's D gene call, TRBD2, goes unchecked for lack of DNA. The CDR3 sequence is 18 residues long. The germline V gene encodes CDR1 SGDLS and CDR2 YYNGEE. The CDR3 loop is CASSVATRAGAWAGELFF.

The rearrangement joins TRBV12-3 or TRBV12-4 to TRBJ1-5. The CDR3 sequence is 15 residues long. The CDR3 is CASWAGGIGNQPQHF.

The chain has TRBV6-2 or TRBV6-3 and TRBJ1-1; TCRdb calls TRBD1, which cannot be checked without DNA. Germline assignment: CDR1 MNHEY and CDR2 SVGEGT. CDR3 length: 14 residues. This chain's CDR3 is CASSYWPGGTEAFF.

The chain combines TRBV19 with TRBJ2-2; TCRdb proposes TRBD2, but this gene call is untestable without DNA. In germline, CDR1 is LNHDA, CDR2 SQIVND (reference sequence). The CDR3 is 15 residues long. This CDR3 reads CASKGPGLGPGELFF.

The J gene is TRBJ2-2, the V gene TRBV24-1. From germline, CDR1 is KGHDR and CDR2 SFDVKD. CDR3 length: 14 amino acids. CDR3 residues: CATSEMADTGELFF.

The chain has TRBV5-5 and TRBJ2-7; as DNA is missing, the TRBD1 call by TCRdb cannot be tested. CDR3 length: 14 residues. The germline V gene encodes CDR1 SGHKS and CDR2 YYEKEE (reference sequence). Here the CDR3 reads CASSPRQRGYEQYF. Complete variable domain (other parts from reference TRBV5-5 and TRBJ2-7): DAGVTQSPTHLIKTRGQQVTLRCSPISGHKSVSWYQQVLGQGPQFIFQYYEKEERGRGNFPDRFSARQFPNYSSELNVNALLLGDSALYLCASSPRQRGYEQYFGPGTRLTVT.

The genes are TRBV12-3 or TRBV12-4 and TRBJ2-7. The CDR3 length is 15 residues. The CDR3 reads CASSLVYGRSYEQYF.

The chain recombines TRBV5-1 with TRBJ2-7; the TRBD1 assignment by TCRdb is unverifiable without DNA. CDR3 length: 14 amino acids. Germline V gives CDR1 SGHRS, CDR2 YFSETQ. This CDR3 reads CASSLGTVEYEQYF.

This chain's CDR3 is CASSLDAGGIYF. The rearrangement links TRBV7-9 to TRBJ2-3; TCRdb returns TRBD2, unconfirmable since there is no DNA. The V gene's germline CDR1 is SEHNR and CDR2 FQNEAQ (reference sequence). This CDR3 has 12 amino acids. The whole variable domain, filled in from reference TRBV7-9 and TRBJ2-3, reads DTGVSQNPRHKITKRGQNVTFRCDPISEHNRLYWYRQTLGQGPEFLTYFQNEAQLEKSRLLSDRFSAERPKGSFSTLEIQRTEQGDSAMYLCASSLDAGGIYFGPGTRLTVL.

The chain recombines TRBV2 with TRBJ2-1; TCRdb's D gene call, TRBD2, goes unchecked for lack of DNA. The CDR3 sequence is 16 residues long. CDR1 is SNHLY, CDR2 FYNNEI, per germline. CDR3 protein: CASSVERLATYNEQFF.

V and J are TRBV4-1 and TRBJ1-5. CDR1 is MGHRA, CDR2 YSYEKL, per germline. The CDR3 is 16 residues long. CDR3 sequence reads: CASSPLGGGTNQPQHF.